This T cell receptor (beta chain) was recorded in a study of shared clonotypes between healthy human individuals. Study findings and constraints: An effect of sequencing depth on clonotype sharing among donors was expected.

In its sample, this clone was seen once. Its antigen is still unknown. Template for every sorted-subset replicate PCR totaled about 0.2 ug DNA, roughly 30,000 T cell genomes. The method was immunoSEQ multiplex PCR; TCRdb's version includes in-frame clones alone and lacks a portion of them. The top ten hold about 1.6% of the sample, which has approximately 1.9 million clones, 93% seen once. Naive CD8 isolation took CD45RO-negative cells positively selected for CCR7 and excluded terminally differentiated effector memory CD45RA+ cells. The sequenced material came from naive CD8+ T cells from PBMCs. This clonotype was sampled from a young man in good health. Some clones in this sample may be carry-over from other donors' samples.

This chain's CDR3 is CASSPGQGLLGQFF. CDR3 DNA: TGTGCCAGCAGTCCGGGACAGGGCCTCTTGGGGCAGTTCTTC. The gene calls are TRBV7-9 and TRBJ2-1; 9 bases line up with TRBD1. J lost 12 bases, V lost 6 bases, and 12 bases had no gene match. The CDR3 is 14 residues long. CDR1 SEHNR and CDR2 FQNEAQ come from the germline V gene (reference sequence).